What follows is one TCR beta chain and its context. The antigen is not known. Germline V gene sequence: CDR1 KGHSH, CDR2 LQKENI. V lost 3 bases, J lost 2 bases, and 10 bases stayed unmatched. The CDR3 extends over 17 amino acids. This record comes from a study of neoadjuvant nivolumab and ipilimumab in lung cancer. Study-wide points: From pretherapy to surgery, tumor richness and clonality rose with dual therapy.

Method: immunoSEQ multiplex PCR; TCRdb's copy keeps in-frame clones and lacks some. The sample lists under 15,000 clones; about 94% were seen once. This specimen consisted of peripheral blood, obtained after neoadjuvant nivolumab, alone or with ipilimumab, at or shortly before surgery. This receptor was obtained from an adult with non-small cell lung cancer. The chain recombines TRBV18 with TRBJ1-1; 9 nucleotides align to TRBD1. The CDR3 here is CASSPPRGQGFNTEAFF. DNA for the CDR3: TGTGCCAGCTCACCGCCTCGTGGACAGGGGTTTAACACTGAAGCTTTCTTT. Looking up the rest from reference TRBV18 and TRBJ1-1 gives the full variable domain: NAGVMQNPRHLVRRRGQEARLRCSPMKGHSHVYWYRQLPEEGLKFMVYLQKENIIDESGMPKERFSAEFPKEGPSILRIQQVVRGDSAAYFCASSPPRGQGFNTEAFFGQGTRLTVV.